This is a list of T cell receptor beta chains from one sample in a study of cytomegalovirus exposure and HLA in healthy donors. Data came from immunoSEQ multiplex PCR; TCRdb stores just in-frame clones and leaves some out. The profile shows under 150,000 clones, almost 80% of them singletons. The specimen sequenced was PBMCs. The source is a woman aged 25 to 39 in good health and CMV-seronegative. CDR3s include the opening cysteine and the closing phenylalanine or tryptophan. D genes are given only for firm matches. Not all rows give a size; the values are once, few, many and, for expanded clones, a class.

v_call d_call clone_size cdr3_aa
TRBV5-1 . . CASSTGRGTYNEQFF
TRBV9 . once CASSVGSLSSGELFF
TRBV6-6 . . CASRGDGYTF
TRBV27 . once CAISGQGGYEQYF
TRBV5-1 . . CASSLTTGEKLFF
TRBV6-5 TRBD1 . CASSYQGQPLYGYTF
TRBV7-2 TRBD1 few CASSQTGGTEAFF
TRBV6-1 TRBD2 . CASKSSGNTGELFF
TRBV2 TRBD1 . CASKGQGMNTEAFF
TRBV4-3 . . CASRGRALSTDTQYF
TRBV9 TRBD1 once CASSVTGGTSTDTQYF
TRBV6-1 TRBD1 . CASSGGQGTGSQAFF
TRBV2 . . CASSEAGRPQHF
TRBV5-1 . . CASSLQGLDQPQHF
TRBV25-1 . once CASSEFGQTMNTEAFF
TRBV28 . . CASSFLGVGGVDGNTIYF
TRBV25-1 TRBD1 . CASSGGQGHYGYTF
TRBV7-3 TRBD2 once CASSHGAGAGSTDTQYF
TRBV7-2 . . CASSLIGRGSPLHF
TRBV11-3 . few CASSLGLQETQYF
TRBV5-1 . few CASSLQSGGELFF
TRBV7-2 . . CASSSLRGTSYGYTF
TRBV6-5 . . CASSYSDTNYGYTF
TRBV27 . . CASKRGTTYEQYF
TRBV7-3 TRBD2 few CASSLTAGGYNEQFF
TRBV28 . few CATGTSGGTYYEQYF
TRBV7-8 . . CASSLGGGGAGANVLTF
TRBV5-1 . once CASSLGATAQETQYF
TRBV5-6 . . CASSTRLERSTGELFF
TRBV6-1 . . CASSPQGISNQPQHF
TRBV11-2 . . CASSLDRGYSNQPQHF
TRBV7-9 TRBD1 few CASSHRGDYGYTF
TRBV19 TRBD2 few CASSRGTSGINEQFF
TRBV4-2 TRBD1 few CASSPSGTANTEAFF
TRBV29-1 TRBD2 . CSVARLAGYNEQFF
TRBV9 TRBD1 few CASSVEGQGMGEQYF
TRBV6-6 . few CASSSDRGRNTEAFF
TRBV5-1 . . CASSLVGGSYNEQFF
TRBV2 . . CASSQGTGELFF
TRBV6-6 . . CASTRDNSGNTIYF
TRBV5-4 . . CASSHTDTQYF
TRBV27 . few CASRSWDTEAFF
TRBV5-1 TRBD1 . CASSLETGGGTEAFF
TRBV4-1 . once CASSPLGGGRNEQFF
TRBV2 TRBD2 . CASTDGGAKDTQYF
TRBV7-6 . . CASSLVPGELFF
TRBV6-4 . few CASSENSQGTDTQYF
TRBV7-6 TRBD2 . CASSSLAGASNEQFF
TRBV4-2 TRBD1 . CASSRGQGGLITTEAFF
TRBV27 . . CASSPRQGVGQPQHF